One and the same sample provided the 17 T cell receptor beta chains below, sequenced in a study of T cell responses to AZD1222 COVID-19 vaccine. Assay: immunoSEQ multiplex PCR; the TCRdb copy retains only in-frame clones and omits some. The profile covers 90,000 to 120,000 clones, with around nine tenths appearing a single time and 2% to 2.5% taken by the ten largest. The starting material was peripheral blood, obtained 28 days after the second AZD1222 dose. The receptors here all came from an adult who received the AZD1222 COVID-19 vaccine.

The rearrangement uses TRBV6-6 and TRBJ1-5, with 7 bases fitting TRBD1. This CDR3 has 14 residues. CDR1 and CDR2 from the germline V gene are MNHNY and SVGAGI (reference sequence). With V trimmed by 5 bases and J by 4 bases, 5 bases remained unmatched. CDR3 loop: CASSAGTANQPQHF. For the CDR3, the DNA is TGTGCCAGCAGTGCTGGGACAGCTAATCAGCCCCAGCATTTT.

In DNA, the CDR3 is TGTGCCAGCTCCCGGACAGGGGAAGAGACCCAGTACTTC. Translating it yields CASSRTGEETQYF. This rearrangement joins TRBV18 to TRBJ2-5, with 9 bases aligning to TRBD1. The V gene end was trimmed by 6 bases and the J gene end by 3 bases; junction bases not matched to a gene: 2. The V gene's germline CDR1 is KGHSH and CDR2 LQKENI. The length of the CDR3 is 13 residues.

V usage is TRBV29-1 and J usage is TRBJ1-2; perhaps TRBD1 as D (5 bases). This CDR3 contains 15 residues. Trimming shortened V by 0 bases and J by 1 base, and 12 bases separated the two germline ends. Per the germline V gene, CDR1 is SQVTM and CDR2 is ANQGSEA. The CDR3 DNA is TGCAGCGTTGAAGAGGGCGACAGTCTTAACTATGGCTACACCTTC. Translation: CSVEEGDSLNYGYTF. The full variable domain, with the rest looked up from reference TRBV29-1 and TRBJ1-2, is SAVISQKPSRDICQRGTSLTIQCQVDSQVTMMFWYRQQPGQSLTLIATANQGSEATYESGFVIDKFPISRPNLTFSTLTVSNMSPEDSSIYLCSVEEGDSLNYGYTFGSGTRLTVV.

The rearrangement uses TRBV20-1 and TRBJ1-3; unclear D gene. There are 16 residues in the CDR3. V lost 3 bases and J 0 bases, leaving 15 bases between the germline ends. CDR1 and CDR2 from the germline V gene are DFQATT and SNEGSKA (reference sequence). The CDR3 protein is CSASPSVGSSGNTIYF. CDR3 bases: TGCAGTGCTAGTCCATCCGTCGGGAGCTCTGGAAACACCATATATTTT.

There are a few counts of this clone. The same CDR3 also results from other DNA sequences found in this sample. The chain has TRBV10-3 and TRBJ2-2; D unresolved. V was pared by 0 bases and J by 1 base, with 0 bases between. The CDR3 is 13 residues long. Germline-derived CDR1 and CDR2 are ENHRY and SYGVKD. The CDR3 sequence is CAISESNTGELFF. In DNA form, the CDR3 reads TGTGCCATCAGTGAGTCGAACACCGGGGAGCTGTTTTTT.

V is TRBV28 and J is TRBJ2-7; TRBD2 matches at 10 bases. From germline, CDR1 is MDHEN and CDR2 SYDVKM. The V and J ends lost 6 bases and 2 bases, in that order; junction bases with no gene match: 7. The CDR3 sequence is 15 residues long. The DNA for the CDR3 is TGTGCCAGCAGGCTAGGGACTAGCGTTCCCTACGAGCAGTACTTC. Translation gives CASRLGTSVPYEQYF.

This sequence joins TRBV7-9 and TRBJ2-6, with 10 nucleotides matching TRBD1. CDR3 length equals 17 residues. The germline gives CDR1 SEHNR, CDR2 FQNEAQ (reference sequence). The V and J ends lost 5 bases and 2 bases, in that order; junction bases with no gene match: 6. CDR3 sequence: CASSERDRGPGANVLTF. The CDR3 bases are TGTGCCAGCAGCGAGCGGGACAGGGGACCTGGGGCCAACGTCCTGACTTTC.

The count of this clone is one. The chain has TRBV4-3 and TRBJ2-2, with D possibly being TRBD2 (6 bases). Germline lookup yields CDR1 LGHNA and CDR2 YSLEER. The CDR3 length is 16 residues. V shed 3 bases and J shed 2 bases, with 13 bases lying between them. The CDR3 DNA follows: TGCGCCAGCAGCCAGGAGTCTAGCGTTAACACCGGGGAGCTGTTTTTT. Protein sequence: CASSQESSVNTGELFF.

The chain combines TRBV27 with TRBJ1-3; a weak D match, TRBD1 (6 bases). The CDR3 sequence is 15 residues long. The germline V gene has CDR1 MNHEY and CDR2 SMNVEV (reference sequence). Trimming left V 5 bases short and J 4 bases short, with 15 bases between. In DNA, the CDR3 is TGTGCCAGCAGTCCCTTGGGGGGCGCGGGAAACACCATATATTTT. This encodes CASSPLGGAGNTIYF.

This rearrangement joins TRBV11-2 to TRBJ2-1, with a possible D match to TRBD2 (6 bases). This CDR3 is built from 18 residues. The germline V and J ends were trimmed by 2 bases and 8 bases, with 25 bases remaining between them. Germline V gives CDR1 SGHAT, CDR2 FQNNGV. CDR3 sequence reads: CASSLISRGIPGDDEQFF. The CDR3 DNA follows: TGTGCCAGCAGCTTAATATCTCGCGGGATCCCCGGCGACGATGAGCAGTTCTTC.

This clone has a single count. The chain recombines TRBV11-2 with TRBJ1-3; possibly TRBD1 for D (5 bases). The V gene lost 3 bases and the J gene lost 2 bases, with 11 bases spanning the gap. In germline, CDR1 is SGHAT, CDR2 FQNNGV. The CDR3 has 15 residues. The CDR3 DNA follows: TGTGCCAGCAGCTTTTTGGACAACGCTGGAAACACCATATATTTT. Translation: CASSFLDNAGNTIYF.

J is TRBJ2-7 and V is TRBV13; D perhaps matches TRBD2 (6 bases). The CDR3 loop spans 12 amino acids. Germline CDR1 PRHDT, CDR2 FYEKMQ (reference sequence). Trimming pared 5 bases from V and 7 bases from J, leaving 12 bases between. The CDR3: CASSEGGPEQYF. CDR3 bases: TGTGCCAGCAGCGAGGGAGGACCGGAGCAGTACTTC. Full variable domain (remainder filled in from reference TRBV13 and TRBJ2-7): AAGVIQSPRHLIKEKRETATLKCYPIPRHDTVYWYQQGPGQDPQFLISFYEKMQSDKGSIPDRFSAQQFSDYHSELNMSSLELGDSALYFCASSEGGPEQYFGPGTRLTVT.

The rearrangement joins TRBV5-1 to TRBJ1-2; TRBD1 aligns across 7 bases. Germline V gene data show CDR1 as SGHRS and CDR2 as YFSETQ. The junction had 6 bases not matched to a gene; V was cut back by 0 bases and J by 7 bases. The CDR3 runs to 14 residues. As DNA, the CDR3 is TGCGCCAGCAGCTTGGAGAAGGGGGCGGGTGGCTACACCTTC. Amino acid sequence: CASSLEKGAGGYTF.

This clone was counted a few times. This chain links TRBV7-2 with TRBJ2-7; tentative D call: TRBD2 (6 bases). The CDR3 is made up of 15 amino acids. Trimming took 5 bases from V and 4 from J, leaving 18 bases between them. Germline V lookup: CDR1 SGHTA, CDR2 FQGNSA. CDR3 nucleotide sequence: TGTGCCAGCAGCCTAGGGAGGAGCCCGACGTACGAGCAGTACTTC. It codes for CASSLGRSPTYEQYF.

The genes are TRBV7-9 and TRBJ2-1, with TRBD2 identical over 10 bases. This CDR3 has 18 amino acids. Germline trimming cut 2 bases from V and 6 bases from J; bases unmatched to any gene: 13. CDR1 and CDR2 from the germline V gene are SEHNR and FQNEAQ (reference sequence). In DNA form, the CDR3 reads TGTGCCAGCAGCTTAAGGGCACTAGCGGGATCAGTTTCCAATGAGCAGTTCTTC. This codes for CASSLRALAGSVSNEQFF.

The gene calls are TRBV6-5 and TRBJ2-1, with TRBD2 matching over 10 bases. This CDR3 comprises 15 residues. V was clipped by 8 bases and J by 0 bases; unmatched bases: 4. Looked up from germline, CDR1 is MNHEY and CDR2 is SVGAGI. The CDR3: CASEASGSSYNEQFF. The CDR3, as DNA: TGTGCCAGCGAAGCTAGCGGGAGCTCCTACAATGAGCAGTTCTTC.

This clone has just one count. This chain links TRBV6-2 or TRBV6-3 with TRBJ2-7, with TRBD2 matching over 10 bases. Germline V gene lookup returns CDR1 MNHEY and CDR2 SVGEGT. This CDR3 spans 16 amino acids. V lost 6 bases, J lost 3 bases, and 11 bases stayed unmatched. CDR3 DNA sequence: TGTGCCAGCAGCCGGGGGAGCGGGAGGGCATTCTACGAGCAGTACTTC. Translating gives CASSRGSGRAFYEQYF.